The 10 T cell receptor beta chains listed next were all sequenced from one sample in a study of CD8+ T cells in alopecia areata. In each case, RNA was isolated and then reverse transcribed into cDNA as the sequencing template. Method: immunoSEQ multiplex PCR; TCRdb's copy keeps in-frame clones and lacks some. Found here are approximately 300,000 clones, no singletons; the ten largest cover roughly 1.2%. Sorting used CD4, CD8alpha, NKG2D, NKG2ACE and other markers on pooled cutaneous lymph node cells. Input material: CD4+ T cells sorted from a lymph node. These receptors originate from a C3H/HeJ mouse with alopecia areata. MHC haplotype here: H2-k.

This clone was recorded many times. Gene names and germline match the mouse. Read data end 4 residues before the CDR3 end; the end is taken from the germline J gene. This rearrangement joins TRBV19 to TRBJ2-2; 12 bases agree with TRBD1. This CDR3 contains 16 residues. In germline, CDR1 is FNHDT, CDR2 SITEND (reference sequence). With 5 bases clipped from V and 2 bases from J, the junction kept 4 bases outside the gene matches. The DNA read from the CDR3 is TGTGCCAGCAGACTAGGGACAGGGGGCAACACCGGG. It codes for CASRLGTGGNTG. The whole CDR3 is CASRLGTGGNTGQLYF.

In regard to this clone: Any gene name here is a mouse gene name. Coverage ceases 4 residues before the CDR3 finishes, and the germline J gene fills in the end. This chain links TRBV19 with TRBJ1-1; D is uncertain. V lost 2 bases and J lost 1, with 9 bases in between. The CDR3 is made up of 14 amino acids. Germline V CDR1 and CDR2: FNHDT, SITEND (reference sequence). CDR3 in amino acids: CASSIEGGNTEVFF. CDR3 DNA, as far as it was read: TGTGCCAGCAGTATTGAGGGTGGAAACACA.

This clone was observed a few times. Mouse germline and gene names are used. The sequence runs out 4 residues before the end of the CDR3; the remainder is reconstructed from the germline J gene. The chain joins TRBV17 to TRBJ2-7; tentatively, D is TRBD1 (6 bases). Per the germline V gene, CDR1 is MNHDT and CDR2 is YYDKIL. CDR3 length equals 12 residues. This chain's CDR3 is CASSIQGYEQYF. CDR3 bases read: TGTGCTAGCAGTATACAGGGTTAT.

About this clone itself: Gene names follow the mouse nomenclature. The read ends 4 residues before the CDR3 terminus; that terminus is restored from the germline J gene. Other DNA sequences in the same sample also yield this CDR3. The chain couples TRBV13-1 to TRBJ1-1; tentative D call: TRBD1 (6 bases). Trimming took off 0 bases at V and 1 base at J, with 7 bases between the two ends. The germline V gene has CDR1 NSHNY and CDR2 SYGAGN. There are 14 residues in the CDR3. The CDR3 loop reads CASSDARGNTEVFF. CDR3 bases read: TGTGCCAGCAGTGATGCCAGGGGAAACACA.

This clone was seen a few times. Genes and germline are mouse. The DNA ends 4 residues before the CDR3 does, and the rest of the CDR3 is filled in from the germline J gene. This sample includes further DNA sequences coding for the same CDR3. The rearrangement joins TRBV13-3 to TRBJ2-1, with TRBD1 matching 9 bases. Losses at the gene ends were 3 bases for V and 4 bases for J; bases not matched to a gene: 2. CDR1 and CDR2 from the germline V gene are NNHDY and SYVADS. The CDR3 sequence is 14 residues long. This CDR3 reads CASSAGTGYAEQFF. The DNA read from the CDR3 is TGTGCCAGCAGTGCCGGGACAGGGTATGCT.

This clone has a handful of counts. Gene names are mouse gene names. The read halts 4 residues ahead of the CDR3 end, with the missing end drawn from the germline J gene. This chain connects TRBV19 to TRBJ2-1, with 10 bases identical to TRBD2. Germline CDR1 is FNHDT and CDR2 is SITEND (reference sequence). J lost 1 base, V lost 2 bases, and 0 bases had no gene match. This CDR3 spans 15 amino acids. The DNA read from the CDR3 is TGTGCCAGCAGTATGGGACTGGGGAACTATGCT. Protein sequence: CASSMGLGNYA. The CDR3 reads in full as CASSMGLGNYAEQFF.

This clone turned up a few times. Mouse germline and gene names are used. The observed sequence ends 4 residues before the CDR3 terminus, with the missing tail filled in from the germline J gene. V and J are TRBV13-2 and TRBJ2-7, with 7 positions matching TRBD2. The CDR3 loop spans 14 amino acids. V shed 3 bases, J shed 0 bases, and the junction held 3 bases outside the gene matches. Germline V gene lookup returns CDR1 NNHNN and CDR2 SYGAGS (reference sequence). The CDR3 bases that were read are TGTGCCAGCGGTGCGACTGGGAACTCCTAT. Protein sequence: CASGATGNSY. The entire CDR3 protein is CASGATGNSYEQYF.

The table lists this clone with a few counts. Any gene name here is a mouse gene name. The read terminates 4 residues before the CDR3 end, so the remaining end is supplied by the germline J gene. The chain combines TRBV13-2 with TRBJ2-2, with D perhaps matching TRBD1 (5 bases). This CDR3 has 15 amino acids. Trimming took off 2 bases at V and 0 bases at J, with 8 bases between the two ends. Germline CDR1 NNHNN, CDR2 SYGAGS (reference sequence). The covered CDR3 bases are TGTGCCAGCGGTGACAGGGCGTCAAACACCGGG. Encoded protein: CASGDRASNTG. The whole CDR3 is CASGDRASNTGQLYF.

This clone has a handful of counts. Mouse germline and gene names are used. The CDR3 extends 4 residues past the end of the read, so its final part is completed from the germline J gene. The rearrangement joins TRBV13-1 to TRBJ2-2, with 11 bases that match TRBD2. The ends lost 4 bases at V and 3 bases at J; junction bases unmatched: 5. CDR1 is NSHNY and CDR2 is SYGAGN in the germline V gene. This CDR3 is built from 16 residues. The CDR3 sequence is CASSPDWGADTGQLYF. CDR3 DNA, as far as it was read: TGTGCCAGCAGTCCGGACTGGGGGGCCGACACCGGG.

This clone was recorded a few times. Genes and germline come from the mouse. The read terminates 4 residues before the CDR3 end, so the remaining end is supplied by the germline J gene. The chain joins TRBV31 to TRBJ2-3, with 8 bases fitting TRBD2. The CDR3 is 14 amino acids. CDR1 is GKSSPN, CDR2 SITVG, per germline. With V trimmed by 1 base and J by 4 bases, 4 bases remained unmatched. The CDR3 is CAWSPGGNPETLYF. The covered CDR3 bases are TGTGCCTGGAGTCCTGGGGGGAACCCAGAA.